This TCR beta chain was captured in a study of vaccination effects on CD4 cells after COVID-19. Pools of viral peptides were used by the ViraFEST assay to expand antigen-specific CD4+ T cells ahead of sequencing. Having been cultured for about 10 days, the cells underwent CD4+ T cell isolation. It was two doses of either the BNT162b2 or mRNA-1273 vaccine that participants received. The repertoire was sequenced with immunoSEQ multiplex PCR; TCRdb's copy has only in-frame clones and lacks some. Of about 15,000 clones listed, 60% to 80% are singletons. Trimming stripped 8 bases from V and 1 base from J, with 11 bases between. The CDR3 extends over 13 amino acids. In germline, CDR1 is MNHEY, CDR2 SMNVEV (reference sequence). Notes on this clone: Its specificity is unknown.

This material consisted of CD4+ T cells from PBMCs cultured with HCoV-NL63 spike peptides, taken after COVID-19 vaccination. The sequence came from a human donor who received a COVID-19 vaccine. The chain has TRBV27 and TRBJ2-5; unclear D gene. The CDR3 DNA is TGTGCCAGCCCTCCCTCCCTCCAAGAGACCCAGTACTTC. Residues: CASPPSLQETQYF.